A single sample gave rise to the 25 T cell receptor beta chains below, sequenced in a study of human thymus T cells (dated by TCRdb to 2018 to 2021). The protocol used for the library was the immunoSEQ multiplex PCR assay. TCRdb holds this immuneACCESS table with in-frame rearrangements only. Some clones are missing; in checked studies, unresolved V genes explain under half, and the rest has no known cause. This sample comprises fewer than 55,000 clones, 94% of them detected only once. The ten largest clones represent roughly 0.12% of the sample. The specimen was blood. The receptors were gathered from a boy under two years old with a congenital heart defect but otherwise immunologically healthy.

V usage is TRBV25-1 and J usage is TRBJ2-3, with D perhaps assigned TRBD1 or TRBD2 (7 bases each). Germline CDR1 is MGHDK and CDR2 is SYGVNS. The CDR3 spans 16 residues. The V end lost 2 bases, the J end lost 3 bases, and 15 bases lay between the germline ends. The CDR3 is CASSEIRGRGTDTQYF. CDR3 nucleotide sequence: TGTGCCAGCAGTGAAATCAGGGGGAGGGGGACAGATACGCAGTATTTT. The variable domain in full, with the rest retrieved from reference TRBV25-1 and TRBJ2-3, is EADIYQTPRYLVIGTGKKITLECSQTMGHDKMYWYQQDPGMELHLIHYSYGVNSTEKGDLSSESTVSRIRTEHFPLTLESARPSHTSQYLCASSEIRGRGTDTQYFGPGTRLTVL.

The chain recombines TRBV13 with TRBJ2-3; no clear D. This CDR3 spans 12 amino acids. Trimming pared 5 bases from V and 0 bases from J, leaving 3 bases between. Per the germline V gene, CDR1 is PRHDT and CDR2 is FYEKMQ (reference sequence). DNA for the CDR3: TGTGCCAGCAGCCTAAGCACAGATACGCAGTATTTT. It yields the protein CASSLSTDTQYF.

The chain is built from TRBV6-5 and TRBJ2-5; 9 nucleotides agree with TRBD1. This CDR3 is built from 15 residues. The germline V gene encodes CDR1 MNHEY and CDR2 SVGAGI. Trimming removed 2 bases from V and 2 bases from J; junction bases left unmatched: 3. The DNA of the CDR3 is TGTGCCAGCAGTTACGGGGGGACAGGGCAAGAGACCCAGTACTTC. Translated: CASSYGGTGQETQYF.

The gene calls are TRBV2 and TRBJ2-1; 10 nucleotides match TRBD2. Germline CDR1 reads SNHLY; CDR2 reads FYNNEI. The V and J ends lost 5 bases and 6 bases, in that order; junction bases with no gene match: 1. The CDR3 contains 13 residues. The CDR3 reads CASSSGGANEQFF. As DNA, the CDR3 is TGTGCCAGCAGTAGCGGGGGGGCCAATGAGCAGTTCTTC.

This clone showed up just once. The V gene is TRBV27, the J gene TRBJ1-2; tentatively, D is TRBD1 (5 bases). The CDR3 contains 14 residues. The V and J ends lost 2 bases and 9 bases respectively, with 16 bases between them. Germline values: CDR1 MNHEY, CDR2 SMNVEV (reference sequence). The CDR3 loop is CASSLIGTAPSYTF. DNA for the CDR3: TGTGCCAGCAGTTTAATCGGGACGGCTCCTAGCTACACCTTC.

For the CDR3, the DNA is TGTGCCTGGAGTGTACAGGCAGGGTACGAGCAGTACTTC. Amino acids: CAWSVQAGYEQYF. The chain recombines TRBV30 with TRBJ2-7; D is perhaps TRBD1 (5 bases). This CDR3 is 13 amino acids long. Deletions cut 0 bases from V and 4 bases from J, with 10 bases between. Germline CDR1 and CDR2: GTSNPN and SVGIG (reference sequence).

The V and J genes are TRBV4-1 and TRBJ1-1; D unclear. Trimming stripped 4 bases from V and 5 bases from J, with 14 bases between. The CDR3 is made up of 14 amino acids. Per germline, CDR1 MGHRA and CDR2 YSYEKL. CDR3 DNA: TGCGCCAGCAGCCCACATTATGGGGAGACTGAAGCTTTCTTT. Amino acid sequence: CASSPHYGETEAFF.

The chain links TRBV5-1 to TRBJ2-7; D is tentatively TRBD1 or TRBD2 (6 bases each). CDR3 length: 15 amino acids. Germline V gene data show CDR1 as SGHRS and CDR2 as YFSETQ. Trimming removed 4 bases from V and 2 bases from J, with 16 bases in between. The CDR3 DNA follows: TGCGCCAGCAGCGCCGGGGGCGGCGGGACCTACGAGCAGTACTTC. It encodes CASSAGGGGTYEQYF.

The chain recombines TRBV28 with TRBJ1-2; possible D gene TRBD1, 5 bases. The CDR3 extends over 11 amino acids. Trimming left V 4 bases short and J 7 bases short, with 7 bases between. Per germline, CDR1 MDHEN and CDR2 SYDVKM. The CDR3 region is CASSWDGGYTF. CDR3 DNA sequence: TGTGCCAGCAGTTGGGACGGTGGCTACACCTTC.

The genes are TRBV28 and TRBJ2-7, with D tentatively TRBD2 (5 bases). The CDR3 is made up of 12 amino acids. The germline V gene has CDR1 MDHEN and CDR2 SYDVKM. V was shortened by 3 bases and J by 5 bases, with 8 bases between the two germline ends. CDR3 in DNA: TGTGCCAGCAGTTTCTCCGGGGACGAGCAGTACTTC. Residues: CASSFSGDEQYF.

V and J are TRBV7-9 and TRBJ2-7; 8 bases fit TRBD2. The CDR3 is made up of 15 amino acids. Trimming removed 1 base from V and 7 bases from J; junction bases left unmatched: 9. Germline V CDR1 and CDR2: SEHNR, FQNEAQ (reference sequence). This CDR3 reads CASSLGISGAGEQYF. In DNA form, the CDR3 reads TGTGCCAGCAGCTTAGGTATTAGCGGGGCGGGGGAGCAGTACTTC.

The chain uses TRBV21-1 and TRBJ1-2; the DNA was not used to check the table's D call, TRBD1. TRBV21-1 is tagged as a pseudogene. The CDR3 sequence is 20 residues long. The CDR3 is CASSLAPPGQGAQRQYGYTF. The CDR3 DNA is TGTGCCAGCAGCCTGGCACCCCCGGGACAGGGGGCGCAAAGGCAGTATGGCTACACCTTC.

The J gene is TRBJ2-7, the V gene TRBV5-1; 7 bases line up with TRBD2. The CDR3 is 16 residues long. Germline V gene lookup returns CDR1 SGHRS and CDR2 YFSETQ. V was clipped by 1 base and J by 4 bases; unmatched bases: 11. The CDR3: CASSLSVFAGDYEQYF. DNA for the CDR3: TGCGCCAGCAGCTTGTCTGTATTTGCGGGAGATTACGAGCAGTACTTC.

The rearrangement joins TRBV13 to TRBJ2-5; 15 bases are shared with TRBD2. J was trimmed by 2 bases and V by 4 bases; bases with no gene match: 2. This CDR3 is built from 16 residues. Germline CDR1 and CDR2: PRHDT and FYEKMQ (reference sequence). CDR3 coding DNA: TGTGCCAGCAGCTCAGGGACTAGCGGGGGGCAAGAGACCCAGTACTTC. This encodes CASSSGTSGGQETQYF.

The CDR3 DNA reads as TGTGCCAGCAGCTTCCCGACAGGGGACTCCTACGAGCAGTACTTC. It is translated as CASSFPTGDSYEQYF. The V and J genes are TRBV5-4 and TRBJ2-7; 8 bases are shared with TRBD1. V gave up 2 bases and J gave up 0 bases; unmatched junction bases: 4. Per the germline V gene, CDR1 is SGHNT and CDR2 is YYREEE (reference sequence). The CDR3 is made up of 15 amino acids.

This chain connects TRBV4-2 to TRBJ2-1; TRBD2 aligns across 9 bases. J lost 2 bases, V lost 2 bases, and 4 bases had no gene match. The CDR3 loop spans 16 amino acids. Per the germline V gene, CDR1 is LGHNA and CDR2 is YNFKEQ. DNA of the CDR3: TGTGCCAGCAGCCAATTTGGGACTAGCCCCTACAATGAGCAGTTCTTC. Its translation is CASSQFGTSPYNEQFF.

The genes are TRBV19 and TRBJ1-4; D perhaps matches TRBD1 (5 bases). The CDR3 contains 13 residues. Trimming removed 6 bases from V and 8 bases from J, with 13 bases in between. Germline assignment: CDR1 LNHDA and CDR2 SQIVND (reference sequence). The CDR3 sequence is CASSRDEGEKLFF. The DNA of the CDR3 is TGTGCCAGTAGCAGGGACGAGGGCGAAAAACTGTTTTTT.

V gene TRBV7-2 combines with J gene TRBJ2-7; D is ambiguous. The CDR3 has 14 amino acids. Trimming shortened V by 2 bases and J by 6 bases, and 14 bases separated the two germline ends. CDR1 and CDR2 (germline): SGHTA, FQGNSA. CDR3 amino acids: CASSLIHQHSEQYF. Here the CDR3 DNA reads TGTGCCAGCAGCTTAATTCACCAACACTCCGAGCAGTACTTC.

This chain joins TRBV6-5 and TRBJ1-2; D is perhaps TRBD1 (5 bases). Trimming cost V 7 bases and J 4 bases, with 19 bases left between them. Germline V gene sequence: CDR1 MNHEY, CDR2 SVGAGI. CDR3 length equals 15 residues. The CDR3 coding sequence is TGTGCCAGCATCCCAATGTGGGACGACGGCTATGGCTACACCTTC. This codes for CASIPMWDDGYGYTF.

V and J are TRBV7-3 and TRBJ2-1, with unresolved D. V lost 2 bases and J lost 7, with 9 bases in between. The CDR3 spans 13 residues. In germline, CDR1 is SGHTA, CDR2 FQGTGA. CDR3 sequence reads: CASSLFQENEQFF. The CDR3 DNA follows: TGTGCCAGCAGCTTATTCCAGGAGAATGAGCAGTTCTTC.

The chain links TRBV30 to TRBJ2-5; maybe TRBD1 (6 bases). CDR1 GTSNPN and CDR2 SVGIG come from the germline V gene (reference sequence). The CDR3 totals 12 residues. The V end lost 0 bases, the J end lost 9 bases, and 11 bases lay between the germline ends. CDR3 loop: CAWSVQGKSQYF. In DNA, the CDR3 is TGTGCCTGGAGTGTACAGGGAAAATCCCAGTACTTC.

V and J are TRBV19 and TRBJ1-1; unclear D gene. This CDR3 is built from 14 residues. The V gene lost 1 base and the J gene lost 1 base, with 7 bases spanning the gap. Germline CDR1 and CDR2: LNHDA and SQIVND (reference sequence). CDR3 protein: CASSIGRWNTEAFF. The CDR3 DNA reads as TGTGCCAGTAGTATAGGACGCTGGAACACTGAAGCTTTCTTT.

V is TRBV7-9 and J is TRBJ1-1; D is perhaps TRBD1 (6 bases). Trimming shortened V by 5 bases and J by 4 bases, and 11 bases separated the two germline ends. CDR3 length: 13 amino acids. The V gene's germline CDR1 is SEHNR and CDR2 FQNEAQ (reference sequence). The CDR3 nucleotides read TGTGCCAGCAGCGGACAGCTGAGCACTGAAGCTTTCTTT. Translation gives CASSGQLSTEAFF. Looking up the rest from reference TRBV7-9 and TRBJ1-1 gives the full variable domain: DTGVSQNPRHKITKRGQNVTFRCDPISEHNRLYWYRQTLGQGPEFLTYFQNEAQLEKSRLLSDRFSAERPKGSFSTLEIQRTEQGDSAMYLCASSGQLSTEAFFGQGTRLTVV.

The CDR3 here is CASSQDHWDRDQPQHF. The DNA of the CDR3 is TGCGCCAGCAGCCAAGATCATTGGGACAGGGATCAGCCCCAGCATTTT. The V and J genes are TRBV4-3 and TRBJ1-5, with 9 bases fitting TRBD1. The CDR3 has 16 amino acids. The V and J ends lost 0 bases and 5 bases, in that order; junction bases with no gene match: 5. The germline CDR1 and CDR2 sequences are LGHNA and YSLEER.

The chain uses TRBV9 and TRBJ1-6; 8 nucleotides match TRBD1. The ends lost 3 bases at V and 7 bases at J; junction bases unmatched: 6. Germline CDR1 reads SGDLS; CDR2 reads YYNGEE. The CDR3 consists of 15 residues. CDR3 nucleotides: TGTGCCAGCAGCGCCCCAGGGGGCGCGAATTCACCCCTCCACTTT. It yields the protein CASSAPGGANSPLHF. Filled out from reference TRBV9 and TRBJ1-6, the complete variable domain reads DSGVTQTPKHLITATGQRVTLRCSPRSGDLSVYWYQQSLDQGLQFLIQYYNGEERAKGNILERFSAQQFPDLHSELNLSSLELGDSALYFCASSAPGGANSPLHFGNGTRLTVT.